The 21 T cell receptor beta chains listed next were all sequenced from one sample in a study of CXCR3-negative and CXCR3-positive naive CD8 T cells. UMI labels and 5' RACE were used to prepare the TRB cDNA libraries. No DNA is given; TCRdb re-called the 5' RACE reads and lists each CDR3 protein once. The sample holds about 82,000 distinct CDR3 sequences. The sequenced sample consisted of naive CXCR3- CD8+ T cells from blood. Documented subset: CD45RO-CCR7+CD27+CD95- naive CD8+ T cells lacking CXCR3 (TNR3-). The source of these receptors is a human donor in good health. Some clones in this sample may be carry-over from other donors' samples.

V usage is TRBV28 and J usage is TRBJ2-1; TCRdb's D gene call, TRBD2, goes unchecked for lack of DNA. Germline V lookup: CDR1 MDHEN, CDR2 SYDVKM. The CDR3 loop spans 17 amino acids. The CDR3 spells CASSLLKGLAGVREQFF.

The chain links TRBV5-1 to TRBJ2-7. The CDR3 has 12 amino acids. Germline V gene sequence: CDR1 SGHRS, CDR2 YFSETQ. The CDR3: CASSLEGYEQYF.

This chain links TRBV4-1 with TRBJ2-7; no DNA is available, so the TRBD1 call from TCRdb remains unchecked. The germline V gene encodes CDR1 MGHRA and CDR2 YSYEKL. The CDR3 consists of 16 residues. The CDR3 reads CASSQDASQGSYEQYF.

This rearrangement joins TRBV6-5 to TRBJ1-2; TCRdb returns TRBD1, unconfirmable since there is no DNA. Germline CDR1 reads MNHEY; CDR2 reads SVGAGI. The CDR3 spans 14 residues. The CDR3 is CASKQTGMLAGYTF.

This chain joins TRBV29-1 and TRBJ1-2; TCRdb selects TRBD1, and the lack of DNA leaves this call unchecked. This CDR3 has 11 amino acids. Germline V gene lookup returns CDR1 SQVTM and CDR2 ANQGSEA. CDR3 sequence reads: CSVNRDYGYTF.

The chain joins TRBV29-1 to TRBJ2-3; with no DNA, the TCRdb D assignment of TRBD1 cannot be verified. Germline values: CDR1 SQVTM, CDR2 ANQGSEA. The CDR3 is made up of 13 amino acids. This chain's CDR3 is CSVGGVRADTQYF.

V is TRBV29-1 and J is TRBJ2-7; TCRdb outputs TRBD2, but without DNA this stays unchecked. CDR1 is SQVTM, CDR2 ANQGSEA, per germline. The CDR3 runs to 14 residues. CDR3 region: CSVVYQGRAGEQYF.

The chain combines TRBV2 with TRBJ2-4; TCRdb reports TRBD1, a call that lacks DNA to check it against. Germline lookup yields CDR1 SNHLY and CDR2 FYNNEI. The CDR3 totals 14 residues. CDR3 region: CASTAGVTKNIQYF.

V and J are TRBV6-4 and TRBJ2-2; the D call of TRBD1 rests on TCRdb alone, since no DNA is present to check it. The CDR3 is 15 residues long. The germline V gene encodes CDR1 MRHNA and CDR2 SNTAGT. The CDR3: CASSDKQGSAGELFF.

V usage is TRBV7-3 and J usage is TRBJ1-1. The CDR3 has 13 residues. Germline V gene sequence: CDR1 SGHTA, CDR2 FQGTGA. CDR3 sequence reads: CASSYEVNTEAFF.

The chain recombines TRBV5-1 with TRBJ2-3; TCRdb lists TRBD2, though no DNA is available to test this call. The V gene's germline CDR1 is SGHRS and CDR2 YFSETQ. The CDR3 totals 15 residues. CDR3 sequence: CASSSLAATTDTQYF.

The rearrangement uses TRBV12-3 or TRBV12-4 and TRBJ1-4; checking the TCRdb D call of TRBD1 is not possible without DNA. The CDR3 runs 14 residues. This CDR3 is CASSFGISTPNLFF.

This sequence joins TRBV29-1 and TRBJ2-1; with no DNA, the TCRdb D assignment of TRBD2 cannot be verified. Germline-derived CDR1 and CDR2 are SQVTM and ANQGSEA. The CDR3 consists of 13 residues. This CDR3 is CSVGLAKYNEQFF.

The chain couples TRBV9 to TRBJ2-7; TCRdb designates TRBD1, a call that cannot be tested without DNA. CDR1 and CDR2 from the germline V gene are SGDLS and YYNGEE. The length of the CDR3 is 15 residues. This chain's CDR3 is CASSLRGTPSYEQYF.

V is TRBV6-1 and J is TRBJ2-7; TCRdb names TRBD1, which stays unverified in the absence of DNA. This CDR3 has 15 amino acids. The germline V gene has CDR1 MNHNS and CDR2 SASEGT. The CDR3 sequence: CASSPTGTGSYEQYF.

V and J are TRBV29-1 and TRBJ2-1; TCRdb proposes TRBD2, but this gene call is untestable without DNA. This CDR3 comprises 14 residues. Germline V gene data show CDR1 as SQVTM and CDR2 as ANQGSEA. The CDR3 loop reads CSVAASGSSNEQFF.

The chain joins TRBV12-3 or TRBV12-4 to TRBJ2-7; TCRdb returns TRBD1, unconfirmable since there is no DNA. The CDR3 has 13 residues. This CDR3 is CASRGPEGYEQYF.

The chain combines TRBV4-1 with TRBJ2-1; TCRdb returns TRBD1, unconfirmable since there is no DNA. This CDR3 is 17 amino acids long. CDR1 is MGHRA and CDR2 is YSYEKL in the germline V gene. CDR3 sequence reads: CASSPRGGTGLDNEQFF.

The CDR3 region is CASSQGPDTEAFF. The chain carries TRBV4-1 and TRBJ1-1. The CDR3 has 13 residues. Germline V gene lookup returns CDR1 MGHRA and CDR2 YSYEKL.

This sequence joins TRBV13 and TRBJ1-2; TCRdb reports TRBD1, a call that lacks DNA to check it against. The CDR3 is 14 amino acids. Germline V gives CDR1 PRHDT, CDR2 FYEKMQ (reference sequence). CDR3 in amino acids: CASSTTTVLGGYTF.

The chain couples TRBV29-1 to TRBJ2-6. The germline CDR1 and CDR2 sequences are SQVTM and ANQGSEA. The CDR3 contains 12 residues. CDR3 protein: CSVSSGANVLTF.